These 17 T cell receptor beta chains came from one sample sequenced in a study of control samples from healthy donors and cancer patients. Clones were read by immunoSEQ multiplex PCR, and TCRdb kept only the in-frame ones, dropping some. The sample carries some 130,000 clones, around 90% recorded once. The source material was blood. These receptors were taken from a man aged 18 to 35 in good health.

The chain couples TRBV3-1 (or the pseudogene TRBV3-2) to TRBJ2-3; possible D gene TRBD1, 5 bases. Germline-derived CDR1 and CDR2 are LGHDT and YNNKEL (reference sequence). Trimming pared 0 bases from V and 5 bases from J, leaving 12 bases between. The CDR3 has 15 amino acids. CDR3 region: CASSQDPGQRDTQYF. The CDR3 nucleotides read TGTGCCAGCAGCCAAGATCCCGGACAAAGAGATACGCAGTATTTT.

This rearrangement joins TRBV7-2 to TRBJ2-2, with 9 bases matching TRBD1. The CDR3 runs to 16 residues. In germline, CDR1 is SGHTA, CDR2 FQGNSA. V was clipped by 5 bases and J by 2 bases; unmatched bases: 6. The CDR3 DNA sequence: TGTGCCAGCAGCCGCGGGACAGGGATTAACACCGGGGAGCTGTTTTTT. Translation gives CASSRGTGINTGELFF.

V and J are TRBV9 and TRBJ1-1; D call uncertain. The length of the CDR3 is 13 residues. Germline V gene sequence: CDR1 SGDLS, CDR2 YYNGEE. The ends were cut back, 0 bases at V and 3 bases at J, with 6 bases in the middle. Here the CDR3 DNA reads TGTGCCAGCAGCGTAGAGCAGGACACTGAAGCTTTCTTT. It yields the protein CASSVEQDTEAFF.

This clone has just one count. V is TRBV11-3 and J is TRBJ2-2; 8 nucleotides match TRBD2. The germline CDR1 and CDR2 sequences are SGHNT and YENEEA. CDR3 length: 16 residues. V shed 4 bases, J shed 1 base, and the junction held 5 bases outside the gene matches. CDR3 nucleotides: TGTGCCAGCAGCTCGGGGGGGCCGGTGAACACCGGGGAGCTGTTTTTT. Encoded protein: CASSSGGPVNTGELFF.

The CDR3 DNA sequence: TGCGCCAGCAGCCCTCACGGGGGGGCGGGTGAGCAGTTCTTC. It yields the protein CASSPHGGAGEQFF. The chain couples TRBV5-1 to TRBJ2-1; 8 bases line up with TRBD2. V was clipped by 4 bases and J by 9 bases; unmatched bases: 9. The CDR3 runs to 14 residues. The germline V gene encodes CDR1 SGHRS and CDR2 YFSETQ.

This chain connects TRBV6-4 to TRBJ1-5; D may be TRBD1 (5 bases). The germline gives CDR1 MRHNA, CDR2 SNTAGT. The germline V and J ends were trimmed by 5 bases and 7 bases, with 12 bases remaining between them. This CDR3 has 13 residues. CDR3 DNA sequence: TGTGCCAGCAGTCGGGGGGTAGGACAGCCCCAGCATTTT. This sequence encodes CASSRGVGQPQHF.

This clone was seen a few times. The CDR3 loop reads CASSEEASLHTF. DNA for the CDR3: TGTGCCAGCAGTGAAGAGGCCTCCCTACACACCTTC. The V and J genes are TRBV2 and TRBJ1-2; D gene ambiguous. Germline V CDR1 and CDR2: SNHLY, FYNNEI. The V and J ends lost 1 base and 12 bases respectively, with 12 bases between them. The CDR3 contains 12 residues.

The J gene is TRBJ1-5, the V gene TRBV27, with D perhaps TRBD1 (5 bases). The V gene lost 2 bases and the J gene lost 6 bases, with 14 bases spanning the gap. CDR3 length: 15 residues. From germline, CDR1 is MNHEY and CDR2 SMNVEV (reference sequence). The CDR3 spells CASSLRPGGGQPQHF. The CDR3 DNA is TGTGCCAGCAGTTTAAGGCCGGGCGGGGGTCAGCCCCAGCATTTT.

The chain couples TRBV10-2 to TRBJ1-5; D unclear. Trimming left V 0 bases short and J 11 bases short, with 17 bases between. Germline CDR1 is WSHSY and CDR2 is SAAADI. This CDR3 has 15 amino acids. CDR3: CASSESPDLSPAQHF. For the CDR3, the DNA is TGCGCCAGCAGTGAGTCCCCGGACCTCTCGCCAGCCCAGCATTTT.

The chain has TRBV5-1 and TRBJ1-1; a weak D match, TRBD1 (5 bases). This CDR3 has 14 amino acids. Trimming took off 1 base at V and 0 bases at J, with 7 bases between the two ends. The germline V gene encodes CDR1 SGHRS and CDR2 YFSETQ. CDR3 DNA: TGCGCCAGCAGCTTGTGGGGGGTGAACACTGAAGCTTTCTTT. It specifies CASSLWGVNTEAFF.

This clone was seen a single time. V gene TRBV10-3 combines with J gene TRBJ1-2; D unclear. Germline CDR1 ENHRY, CDR2 SYGVKD. Trimming cost V 0 bases and J 0 bases, with 8 bases left between them. The CDR3 sequence is 15 residues long. CDR3 residues: CAISESLDPNYGYTF. In nucleotides, the CDR3 is TGTGCCATCAGTGAGTCCCTCGACCCTAACTATGGCTACACCTTC.

Only a few counts were recorded for this clone. V usage is TRBV29-1 and J usage is TRBJ2-3, with D possibly being TRBD2 (6 bases). V shed 3 bases and J shed 5 bases, with 21 bases lying between them. The V gene's germline CDR1 is SQVTM and CDR2 ANQGSEA. CDR3 length: 16 amino acids. The CDR3 DNA sequence: TGCAGCGTTGAGGGAGGTCGAGGGGCCTCTCTAGATACGCAGTATTTT. This translates into CSVEGGRGASLDTQYF.

The chain has TRBV5-1 and TRBJ2-7; maybe TRBD2 (6 bases). The V end lost 0 bases, the J end lost 5 bases, and 18 bases lay between the germline ends. This CDR3 has 16 amino acids. The germline gives CDR1 SGHRS, CDR2 YFSETQ. The CDR3 is CASSLEGQDRGDEQYF. The DNA of the CDR3 is TGCGCCAGCAGCTTGGAGGGCCAGGACCGCGGGGACGAGCAGTACTTC.

Details on this clone: Other DNA sequences within the sample encode an identical CDR3. This chain connects TRBV5-1 to TRBJ2-7; perhaps TRBD1 as D (5 bases). From germline, CDR1 is SGHRS and CDR2 YFSETQ. With 0 bases removed from V and 4 bases from J, the gap between germline ends came to 5 bases. The CDR3 runs 12 residues. CDR3 sequence reads: CASSLEGYEQYF. CDR3 nucleotide sequence: TGCGCCAGCAGCTTGGAGGGGTACGAGCAGTACTTC.

The chain has TRBV7-2 and TRBJ2-7; 7 positions match TRBD1. The V and J ends lost 5 bases and 2 bases, in that order; junction bases with no gene match: 9. The CDR3 spans 15 residues. Germline CDR1 is SGHTA and CDR2 is FQGNSA. CDR3 loop: CASSTRTGGTYEQYF. The CDR3 DNA is TGTGCCAGCAGCACTAGGACAGGCGGCACCTACGAGCAGTACTTC.

For this clone: At the DNA level, this CDR3 is encoded by other sequences in the same sample as well. The V call is TRBV12-5, the J call TRBJ1-6, with 7 nucleotides matching TRBD1. Germline lookup yields CDR1 LGHNT and CDR2 FRNRAP. The length of the CDR3 is 15 residues. V trimming: 1 base; J trimming: 7 bases; junction bases outside the gene matches: 4. In DNA, the CDR3 is TGTGCTAGTGGTTTGGGACAGGGTGCGAATTCACCCCTCCACTTT. As protein: CASGLGQGANSPLHF.

V is TRBV7-9 and J is TRBJ2-5, with D maybe TRBD2 (6 bases). This CDR3 has 14 amino acids. The V end was cut by 8 bases, the J end by 2 bases, with 15 bases between. Germline CDR1 and CDR2: SEHNR and FQNEAQ (reference sequence). This CDR3 is CASGLWDGQETQYF. In DNA, the CDR3 is TGTGCCAGCGGACTATGGGACGGTCAAGAGACCCAGTACTTC.